This is a list of T cell receptor beta chains from one sample in a study of cytomegalovirus exposure and HLA in healthy donors. This table comes from immunoSEQ multiplex PCR, and its TCRdb copy is limited to in-frame clones, with some not included. The table has 200,000 to 250,000 clones, approximately 79% seen once. The sequenced material came from PBMCs. The receptors were gathered from a man aged 18-30 years in good health and CMV-seronegative. Each CDR3 is given with its conserved first and last residue. A D gene is named only where the DNA matches it firmly.

j_call: TRBJ2-7; v_call: TRBV7-9; d_call: TRBD1; cdr3_aa: CASSSIPEGQPYEQYF
j_call: TRBJ2-2; v_call: TRBV9; d_call: .; cdr3_aa: CASSVDGPGFGELFF
j_call: TRBJ1-1; v_call: TRBV27; d_call: .; cdr3_aa: CASSFFRGEDTEAFF
j_call: TRBJ1-1; v_call: TRBV7-9; d_call: TRBD1; cdr3_aa: CASSLAGDRGAEAFF
j_call: TRBJ1-5; v_call: TRBV6-1; d_call: .; cdr3_aa: CASRLGLSNQPQHF
j_call: TRBJ2-5; v_call: TRBV28; d_call: .; cdr3_aa: CASSSGARETQYF
j_call: TRBJ2-5; v_call: TRBV25-1; d_call: .; cdr3_aa: CASSEAGGQETQYF
j_call: TRBJ2-2; v_call: TRBV5-1; d_call: TRBD2; cdr3_aa: CASSGTSGRIRTGELFF
j_call: TRBJ2-1; v_call: TRBV7-8; d_call: .; cdr3_aa: CASSLNEYNEQFF
j_call: TRBJ1-2; v_call: TRBV15; d_call: TRBD1; cdr3_aa: CATSGTGGTTYGYTF
j_call: TRBJ2-7; v_call: TRBV7-7; d_call: TRBD1; cdr3_aa: CASSLSYGDRDEQYF
j_call: TRBJ2-7; v_call: TRBV6-1; d_call: .; cdr3_aa: CASEAGVAYEQYF
j_call: TRBJ2-5; v_call: TRBV5-1; d_call: TRBD1; cdr3_aa: CASNLDRDETQYF
j_call: TRBJ2-3; v_call: TRBV7-9; d_call: TRBD2; cdr3_aa: CASRIRGESDTQYF
j_call: TRBJ2-7; v_call: TRBV7-6; d_call: TRBD1; cdr3_aa: CASSSDRGFYEQYF
j_call: TRBJ2-1; v_call: TRBV4-2; d_call: .; cdr3_aa: CASSQDTGRDEQFF
j_call: TRBJ2-5; v_call: TRBV5-1; d_call: TRBD2; cdr3_aa: CASSPSSGGAETQYF
j_call: .; v_call: TRBV2; d_call: TRBD2; cdr3_aa: CASRVGLASVYEQYF
j_call: TRBJ1-2; v_call: TRBV28; d_call: .; cdr3_aa: CASSLSEITGGNYGYTF
j_call: TRBJ1-5; v_call: TRBV7-8; d_call: TRBD1; cdr3_aa: CASVSGQGNQPQHF
j_call: TRBJ1-1; v_call: TRBV27; d_call: .; cdr3_aa: CASSLGTPNTEAFF
j_call: TRBJ2-6; v_call: TRBV7-9; d_call: TRBD1; cdr3_aa: CASSEPGTGPAGANVLTF
j_call: TRBJ2-7; v_call: TRBV2; d_call: .; cdr3_aa: CASMAGVNYEQYF
j_call: TRBJ2-1; v_call: TRBV10-3; d_call: TRBD2; cdr3_aa: CAISSGLAGGEVLANEQFF
j_call: TRBJ2-1; v_call: TRBV7-9; d_call: TRBD2; cdr3_aa: CASSPLREGRYEQFF
j_call: TRBJ1-4; v_call: TRBV7-2; d_call: .; cdr3_aa: CASSLRQNEKLFF
j_call: TRBJ2-3; v_call: TRBV29-1; d_call: .; cdr3_aa: CSGLHEVDTQYF
j_call: TRBJ2-3; v_call: TRBV5-6; d_call: .; cdr3_aa: CASSLAGTDTQYF
j_call: TRBJ2-7; v_call: TRBV19; d_call: TRBD1; cdr3_aa: CASSTGTGGTVEQYF
j_call: TRBJ2-3; v_call: TRBV10-3; d_call: TRBD2; cdr3_aa: CAISGGTSGAFLADTQYF
j_call: TRBJ1-5; v_call: TRBV30; d_call: TRBD1; cdr3_aa: CAWSLGQGGQPQHF
j_call: TRBJ2-5; v_call: TRBV4-3; d_call: .; cdr3_aa: CASSHDPGQQETQYF
j_call: TRBJ2-5; v_call: TRBV5-1; d_call: TRBD2; cdr3_aa: CASSLQLAGEETQYF
j_call: TRBJ1-2; v_call: TRBV9; d_call: .; cdr3_aa: CASSGAGILDYGYTF
j_call: TRBJ1-1; v_call: TRBV19; d_call: .; cdr3_aa: CASRGGTIEAFF
j_call: TRBJ2-7; v_call: TRBV28; d_call: .; cdr3_aa: CASSPPDSSYEQYF
j_call: TRBJ2-7; v_call: TRBV14; d_call: TRBD2; cdr3_aa: CASSPLAGESEQYF
j_call: TRBJ2-2; v_call: TRBV10-3; d_call: TRBD2; cdr3_aa: CAITNSGRATPGELFF
j_call: TRBJ2-1; v_call: TRBV7-7; d_call: .; cdr3_aa: CASSPSRLYNEQFF
j_call: TRBJ1-1; v_call: TRBV29-1; d_call: .; cdr3_aa: CSVEDTVPRTEAFF
j_call: TRBJ2-3; v_call: TRBV6-6; d_call: .; cdr3_aa: CASGFLDTQYF
j_call: TRBJ2-1; v_call: TRBV28; d_call: TRBD2; cdr3_aa: CASSRGTSGFSVLNEQFF
j_call: TRBJ1-5; v_call: TRBV6-1; d_call: TRBD1; cdr3_aa: CASSTQGAFEPQHF
j_call: TRBJ2-1; v_call: TRBV4-3; d_call: TRBD1; cdr3_aa: CASSQDLFDRGPRGEQFF
j_call: TRBJ1-6; v_call: TRBV13; d_call: .; cdr3_aa: CASRQQGSSYNSPLHF